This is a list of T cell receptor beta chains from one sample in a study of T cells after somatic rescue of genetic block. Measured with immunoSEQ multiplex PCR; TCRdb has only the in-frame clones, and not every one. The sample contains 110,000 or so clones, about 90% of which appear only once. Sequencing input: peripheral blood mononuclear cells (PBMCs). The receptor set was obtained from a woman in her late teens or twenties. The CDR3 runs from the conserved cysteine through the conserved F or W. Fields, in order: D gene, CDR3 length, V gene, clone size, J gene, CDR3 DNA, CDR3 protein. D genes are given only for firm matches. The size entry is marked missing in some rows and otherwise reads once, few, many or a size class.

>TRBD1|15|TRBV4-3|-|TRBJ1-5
TGCGCCAGCAGCCAATCGGGACAGACAAATCAGCCCCAGCATTTT
CASSQSGQTNQPQHF
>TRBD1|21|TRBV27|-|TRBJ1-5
TGTGCCAGCAGTTTCAAAGAGTCCGACAGGGATTCTTATGACTACAATCAGCCCCAGCATTTT
CASSFKESDRDSYDYNQPQHF
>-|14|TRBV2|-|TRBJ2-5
TGTGCCAGCAGCCCGGACTGGGGCTCGGAGACCCAGTACTTC
CASSPDWGSETQYF
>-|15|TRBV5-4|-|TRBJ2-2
TGTGCCAGCAGCATCGACAGAACGAACACCGGGGAGCTGTTTTTT
CASSIDRTNTGELFF
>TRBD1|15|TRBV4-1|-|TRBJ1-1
TGCGCCAGCAGCCTAAGAGACAGGGGAGGCACTGAAGCTTTCTTT
CASSLRDRGGTEAFF
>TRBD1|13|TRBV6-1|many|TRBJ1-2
TGTGCCACCTATCCAGGGGGATACTATGGCTACACCTTC
CATYPGGYYGYTF
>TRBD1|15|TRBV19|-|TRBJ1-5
TGTGCCAGTAGTGAGACAGGGATTAACAATCAGCCCCAGCATTTT
CASSETGINNQPQHF
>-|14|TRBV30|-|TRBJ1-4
TGTGCCTGGAGTGTGGGGGGAACTAATGAAAAACTGTTTTTT
CAWSVGGTNEKLFF
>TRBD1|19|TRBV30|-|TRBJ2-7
TGTGCCTGGAGTGTACAAAAATTCCCACGACAGGGCCTCTCCTACGAGCAGTACTTC
CAWSVQKFPRQGLSYEQYF
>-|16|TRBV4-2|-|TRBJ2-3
TGTGCCAGCAGCCAAGGAGGCGGAGTAGGTTCAGATACGCAGTATTTT
CASSQGGGVGSDTQYF
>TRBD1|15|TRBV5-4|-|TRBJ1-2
TGTGCCAGCAGCTTGGGTCAAGGACAGGGCTATGGCTACACCTTC
CASSLGQGQGYGYTF
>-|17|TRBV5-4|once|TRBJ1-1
TGTGCCAGCAGCCTCCCTCTCTCTGGAGCGGAGGGCACTGAAGCTTTCTTT
CASSLPLSGAEGTEAFF
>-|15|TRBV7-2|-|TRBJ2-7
TGTGCCAGCAGCTTAGTGGCACATTCAAGCTACGAGCAGTACTTC
CASSLVAHSSYEQYF
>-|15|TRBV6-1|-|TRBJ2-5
TGTGCCAGCAGTGGCCGGGCCGGCCTTCAAGAGACCCAGTACTTC
CASSGRAGLQETQYF
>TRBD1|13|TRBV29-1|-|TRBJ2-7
TGCAGCGTTGCCCGGGACAGGGCGACCGAGCAGTACTTC
CSVARDRATEQYF
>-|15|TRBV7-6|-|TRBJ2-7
TGTGCCAGCAGCCCCGGGACCTACACCGATTACGAGCAGTACTTC
CASSPGTYTDYEQYF
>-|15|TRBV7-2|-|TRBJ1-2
TGTGCCAGCAGCTTAGACATTGCTCTTAACTATGGCTACACCTTC
CASSLDIALNYGYTF
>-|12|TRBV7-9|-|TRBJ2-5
TGTGCCAGCAGCCCCCGGACACAGACCCAGTACTTC
CASSPRTQTQYF
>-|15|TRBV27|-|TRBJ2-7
TGTGCCAGCAGTTCCCGCCGGAGGTTCTGGGGCGGGCAGTACTTC
CASSSRRRFWGGQYF
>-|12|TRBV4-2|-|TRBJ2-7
TGTGCCAGCAGCCTTGGACCTGCCGAGCAGTACTTC
CASSLGPAEQYF
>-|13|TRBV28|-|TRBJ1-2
TGTGCCAGCAGTTCGAGTTCATCCTATGGCTACACCTTC
CASSSSSSYGYTF
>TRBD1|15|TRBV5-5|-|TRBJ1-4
TGTGCCAGCAGCGACCGGGCAGGGGGAGGTGAAAAACTGTTTTTT
CASSDRAGGGEKLFF
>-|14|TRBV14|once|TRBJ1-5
TGTGCCAGCAGCCGGTGGGGGAGCAATCAGCCCCAGCATTTT
CASSRWGSNQPQHF
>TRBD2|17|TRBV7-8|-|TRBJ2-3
TGTGCCAGCAGCACGCGGGGAGGAGCGGGAGGGGCAGATACGCAGTATTTT
CASSTRGGAGGADTQYF
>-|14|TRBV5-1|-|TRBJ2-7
TGCGCCAGCCATCCGACCCCCATGGTCTACGAGCAGTACTTC
CASHPTPMVYEQYF
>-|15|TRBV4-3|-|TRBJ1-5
TGCGCCAGCAGCCAAGCCCGGGACAGCAATCAGCCCCAGCATTTT
CASSQARDSNQPQHF
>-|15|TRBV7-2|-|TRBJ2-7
TGTGCCAGCAGCTTTCGTGGCACCCTGTCCTACGAGCAGTACTTC
CASSFRGTLSYEQYF
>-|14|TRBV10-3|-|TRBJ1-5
TGTGCCATCAGTGGCAGGGACAGCAATCAGCCCCAGCATTTT
CAISGRDSNQPQHF
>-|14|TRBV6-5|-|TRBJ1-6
TGTGCCAGCAGTACGAGGCTCTTAGGATCACCCCTCCACTTT
CASSTRLLGSPLHF
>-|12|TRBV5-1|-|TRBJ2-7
TGCGCCAGCAGCGAGGGTAACTACGAGCAGTACTTC
CASSEGNYEQYF
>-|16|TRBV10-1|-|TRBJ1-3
TGCGCCAGCAGTGTAACCGGGACCGTGGGGGGAAACACCATATATTTT
CASSVTGTVGGNTIYF
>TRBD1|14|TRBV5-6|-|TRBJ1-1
TGTGCCAGCAGCTTCCAGGGGGTGGGCACTGAAGCTTTCTTT
CASSFQGVGTEAFF
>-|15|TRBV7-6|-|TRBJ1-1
TGTGCCAGCAGCTCGGGCCAAGGAGGGCGGGTTGAAGCTTTCTTT
CASSSGQGGRVEAFF
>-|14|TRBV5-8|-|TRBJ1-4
TGTGCCAGCAGCTTATGGGGGCGGGAAGAAAAACTGTTTTTT
CASSLWGREEKLFF
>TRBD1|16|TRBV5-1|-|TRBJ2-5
TGCGCCAGCAGCCTACCCTTACAGGGGGCCGTCGAGACCCAGTACTTC
CASSLPLQGAVETQYF
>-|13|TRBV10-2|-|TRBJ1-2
TGCGCCAGCAGTGACCCCGAGCCATATGGCTACACCTTC
CASSDPEPYGYTF
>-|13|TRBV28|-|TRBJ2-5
TGTGCCAGCATCACAGGGCTCCAAGAGACCCAGTACTTC
CASITGLQETQYF
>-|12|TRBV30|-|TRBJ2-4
TGTGCCTTTGAACAACAGGCAAACATTCAGTACTTC
CAFEQQANIQYF
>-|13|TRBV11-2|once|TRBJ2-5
TGTGCCAGCAGCTTCAGACTAGAAGAGACCCAGTACTTC
CASSFRLEETQYF
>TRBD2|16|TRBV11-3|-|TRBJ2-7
TGTGCCAGCAGCCTAACCGGGACTAGCGGGTCGTACGAGCAGTACTTC
CASSLTGTSGSYEQYF
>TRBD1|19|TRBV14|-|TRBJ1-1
TGTGCCAGCAGCCCCACCCAGCGTACAGGGGTCGTAGGAGTTCCTGAAGCTTTCTTT
CASSPTQRTGVVGVPEAFF
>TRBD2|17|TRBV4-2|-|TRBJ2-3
TGTGCCAGCAGCCGAGCTCTTGAGGGACTAGCGGCAGATACGCAGTATTTT
CASSRALEGLAADTQYF
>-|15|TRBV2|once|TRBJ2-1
TGTGCCAGCAGTGAGGCCGGGGGTTCCTACAATGAGCAGTTCTTC
CASSEAGGSYNEQFF
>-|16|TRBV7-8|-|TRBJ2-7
TGTGCCAGCAGCTTAACCCCTCAGGGGCCATCCTACGAGCAGTACTTC
CASSLTPQGPSYEQYF
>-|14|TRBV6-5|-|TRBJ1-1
TGTGCCAGCAGAAACCTCGGGGGATCCACTGAAGCTTTCTTT
CASRNLGGSTEAFF
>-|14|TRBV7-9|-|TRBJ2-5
TGTGCCAGCCTAGGGGCGGGCGGAAGAAAGACCCAGTACTTC
CASLGAGGRKTQYF
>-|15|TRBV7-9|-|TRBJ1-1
TGTGCCAGCAGCTTAGGTGCTTCTGGGGACACTGAAGCTTTCTTT
CASSLGASGDTEAFF
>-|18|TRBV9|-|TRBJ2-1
TGTGCCAGCAGCGTCGGACAGCTCGGCAGGAGCTCCTACAATGAGCAGTTCTTC
CASSVGQLGRSSYNEQFF
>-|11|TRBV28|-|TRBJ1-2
TGTGCCAGCAGTCTGTCCCGAGGCTACACCTTC
CASSLSRGYTF
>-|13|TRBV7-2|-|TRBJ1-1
TGTGCCAGCAGCTTAGCAGGGGACACTGAAGCTTTCTTT
CASSLAGDTEAFF
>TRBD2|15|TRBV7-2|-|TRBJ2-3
TGTGCCAGCACAATGAGCGGGGGGGATCCCGATACGCAGTATTTT
CASTMSGGDPDTQYF
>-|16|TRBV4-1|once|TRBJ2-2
TGCGCCAGCAGCCAGGCTCAGGGAGGAGAAACCGGGGAGCTGTTTTTT
CASSQAQGGETGELFF
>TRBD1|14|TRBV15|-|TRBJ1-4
TGTGCCACCAGCAGGGACAGGGGGACTGAAAAACTGTTTTTT
CATSRDRGTEKLFF
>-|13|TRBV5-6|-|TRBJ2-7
TGTGCCAGCAGCACCCGACAGGTCGAAGAGCAGTACTTC
CASSTRQVEEQYF
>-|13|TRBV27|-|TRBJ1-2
TGTGCCAGCAGTTTGGGGGGGGCGCGAGGCTACACCTTC
CASSLGGARGYTF
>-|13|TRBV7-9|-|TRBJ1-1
TGTGCCAGCGGTTTTGATGGGAACACTGAAGCTTTCTTT
CASGFDGNTEAFF